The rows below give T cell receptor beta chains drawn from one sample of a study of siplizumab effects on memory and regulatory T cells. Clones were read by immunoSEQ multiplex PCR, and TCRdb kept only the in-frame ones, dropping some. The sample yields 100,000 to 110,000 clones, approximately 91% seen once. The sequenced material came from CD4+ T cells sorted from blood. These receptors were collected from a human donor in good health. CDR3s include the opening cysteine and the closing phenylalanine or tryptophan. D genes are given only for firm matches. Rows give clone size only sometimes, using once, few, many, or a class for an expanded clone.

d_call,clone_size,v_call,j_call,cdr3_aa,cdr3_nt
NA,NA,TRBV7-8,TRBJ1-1,CASSRGSEAFF,TGTGCCAGCAGCCGAGGGTCCGAAGCTTTCTTT
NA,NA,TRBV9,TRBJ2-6,CASSPRVGGANVLTF,TGTGCCAGCAGCCCCCGTGTGGGTGGGGCCAACGTCCTGACTTTC
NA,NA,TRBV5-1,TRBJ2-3,CASRSGTVYTDTQYF,TGCGCCAGCAGAAGCGGGACAGTATATACAGATACGCAGTATTTT
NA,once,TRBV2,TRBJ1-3,CASRGGGRSGNTIYF,TGTGCCAGCAGGGGCGGGGGCCGCTCTGGAAACACCATATATTTT
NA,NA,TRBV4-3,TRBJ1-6,CASSQDNLAGESPLHF,TGCGCCAGCAGCCAAGATAATTTGGCAGGGGAATCACCCCTCCACTTT
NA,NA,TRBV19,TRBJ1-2,CASSIGGSYGYTF,TGTGCCAGTAGTATCGGCGGTAGCTATGGCTACACCTTC
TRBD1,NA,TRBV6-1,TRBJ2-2,CASRGQGATTGELFF,TGTGCCAGCAGGGGACAGGGGGCGACCACCGGGGAGCTGTTTTTT
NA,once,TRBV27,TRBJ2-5,CASSSGRRFQETQYF,TGTGCCAGCAGTTCGGGACGGAGATTTCAAGAGACCCAGTACTTC
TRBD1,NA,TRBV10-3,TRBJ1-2,CAISAGQGGYTF,TGTGCCATCAGTGCCGGACAGGGTGGCTACACCTTC
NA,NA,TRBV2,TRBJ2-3,CASIGTGQGGSNTQYF,TGTGCCAGCATCGGAACCGGGCAGGGAGGATCGAATACGCAGTATTTT
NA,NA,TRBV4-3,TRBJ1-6,CASSQEEGMNSPLHF,TGCGCCAGCAGCCAAGAGGAGGGGATGAATTCACCCCTCCACTTT
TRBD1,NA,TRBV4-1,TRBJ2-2,CASSSIPGQGAGELFF,TGCGCCAGCAGCTCCATCCCGGGACAGGGGGCCGGGGAGCTGTTTTTT
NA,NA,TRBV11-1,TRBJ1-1,CASSLMLGDTEAFF,TGTGCCAGCAGCTTAATGCTGGGGGACACTGAAGCTTTCTTT
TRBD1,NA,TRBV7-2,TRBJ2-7,CASSLAWRQGSYEQYF,TGTGCCAGCAGCTTAGCGTGGAGACAGGGATCCTACGAGCAGTACTTC
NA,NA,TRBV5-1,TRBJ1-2,CASSLGPNYGYTF,TGCGCCAGCAGCTTGGGACCTAACTATGGCTACACCTTC
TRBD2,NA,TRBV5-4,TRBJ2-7,CASSPGTSGGALGKEQYF,TGTGCCAGCAGCCCAGGGACTAGCGGGGGGGCCTTGGGTAAAGAGCAGTACTTC
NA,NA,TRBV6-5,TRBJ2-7,CASSYNSYEQYF,TGTGCCAGCAGTTACAACTCCTACGAGCAGTACTTC
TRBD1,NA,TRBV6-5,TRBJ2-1,CASSPGGRELF,TGTGCCAGCAGCCCAGGGGGTAGAGAGCTCTTC
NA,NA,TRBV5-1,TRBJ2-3,CASSFGASMPTDTQYF,TGCGCCAGCAGCTTCGGGGCAAGTATGCCGACAGATACGCAGTATTTT
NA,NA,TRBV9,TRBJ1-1,CASSVGGANTEAFF,TGTGCCAGCAGCGTAGGAGGGGCGAACACTGAAGCTTTCTTT
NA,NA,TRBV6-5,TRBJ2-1,CASSSPSNEQFF,TGTGCCAGCAGTTCCCCTAGCAATGAGCAGTTCTTC
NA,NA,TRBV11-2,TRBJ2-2,CASSLVGPNTGELFF,TGTGCCAGCAGCTTGGTGGGTCCGAACACCGGGGAGCTGTTTTTT
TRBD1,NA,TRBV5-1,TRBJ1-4,CASSQPGQTNEKLFF,TGCGCCAGCAGCCAGCCGGGACAGACTAATGAAAAACTGTTTTTT
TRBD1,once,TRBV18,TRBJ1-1,CASSPGTGDTEAFF,TGTGCCAGCTCACCAGGGACAGGAGACACTGAAGCTTTCTTT
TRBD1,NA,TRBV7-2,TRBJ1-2,CASSPKTGPNGYTF,TGTGCCAGCAGCCCGAAGACAGGGCCCAATGGCTACACCTTC